The sequence of this TCR beta chain was determined in a study of technical replicates of blood from a handful of donors. Sequencing used immunoSEQ multiplex PCR; TCRdb keeps in-frame clones, though not all of them. Found here are about 70,000 clones, around 96% of them singletons; the top ten hold over 0.35%. The V gene lost 1 base and the J gene lost 2 bases, with 8 bases spanning the gap. This CDR3 has 14 residues. CDR1 is MNHEY, CDR2 SVGAGI, per germline. The rearrangement joins TRBV6-5 to TRBJ2-5; D is perhaps TRBD1 (6 bases). The source is a human donor in good health. Sequenced sample: T cells isolated from PBMCs. CDR3 protein: CASSYFRGQETQYF. The CDR3 DNA sequence: TGTGCCAGCAGTTACTTTAGGGGGCAAGAGACCCAGTACTTC.